The rows below give T cell receptor beta chains drawn from one sample of a study of blood T cell repertoires in COVID-19. Here immunoSEQ multiplex PCR was the method, and the copy in TCRdb shows in-frame clones only, minus some. The sample carries approximately 110,000 clones, about 82% recorded once. Sequencing was done on a sample of peripheral blood. The source is a human donor in a cohort sampled during active COVID-19. The CDR3 runs from the conserved cysteine through the conserved F or W. D genes are given only for firm matches. Not every row has a clone size; where given, it reads once, few, many or a size class.

cdr3_nt,cdr3_aa,j_call,d_call,v_call,clone_size
TGTGCCACCAGCATCCCCACTAGCGGATACAATGAGCAGTTCTTC,CATSIPTSGYNEQFF,TRBJ2-1,TRBD2,TRBV15,NA
TGTGCCAGCAGCCGGGCGGGGGGGCTGAGGACTGAAGCTTTCTTT,CASSRAGGLRTEAFF,TRBJ1-1,NA,TRBV11-2,NA
TGTGCCAGCAGGCGGGAGGGTGAGGCAGCGGACACTGAAGCTTTCTTT,CASRREGEAADTEAFF,TRBJ1-1,NA,TRBV9,NA
TGTGCCAGCAGTCCACCCCTACAGTCCTACGAGCAGTACTTC,CASSPPLQSYEQYF,TRBJ2-7,NA,TRBV27,NA
TGTGCCAGCAGCTTGGGCCGGGACTTCCGCTCTGGGGCCAACGTCCTGACTTTC,CASSLGRDFRSGANVLTF,TRBJ2-6,NA,TRBV5-8,NA
TGTGCCAGCAGTGCCAACCTGGCCCAAGAGACCCAGTACTTC,CASSANLAQETQYF,TRBJ2-5,NA,TRBV2,once
TGTGCCAGCAGCTTTAACAGGCCCTACGAGCAGTACTTC,CASSFNRPYEQYF,TRBJ2-7,NA,TRBV7-2,NA
TGTGCCAGCGCACTACAGGGGCTTGGCGAAAAACTGTTTTTT,CASALQGLGEKLFF,TRBJ1-4,TRBD1,TRBV6-5,NA
TGTGCCAGTAGTGACTATGCCGGGAGATGGAGTACAGATACGCAGTATTTT,CASSDYAGRWSTDTQYF,TRBJ2-3,NA,TRBV19,NA
TGTGCCAGCAGCTTTCGGACAAACACAGATACGCAGTATTTT,CASSFRTNTDTQYF,TRBJ2-3,NA,TRBV5-8,NA
TGCGCCACCCACAGGGATGGGGGCTACACCTTC,CATHRDGGYTF,TRBJ1-2,NA,TRBV10-2,NA
TGTGCCAGCAGTTTAACCGGGACTAGCGCCTACAATGAGCAGTTCTTC,CASSLTGTSAYNEQFF,TRBJ2-1,TRBD2,TRBV7-6,NA
TGTGCCAGTAGGGGGCGGCAGACAAACTATGGCTACACCTTC,CASRGRQTNYGYTF,TRBJ1-2,NA,TRBV19,NA
TGTGCCAGCAGTTACTCGGGTTCCAGGTTGAGCTACACCTTC,CASSYSGSRLSYTF,TRBJ1-2,NA,TRBV6-2/TRBV6-3,NA
TGTGCCAGTAGTATAGAACGGCTCGGCGGAGCTCACAATGAGCAGTTCTTC,CASSIERLGGAHNEQFF,TRBJ2-1,NA,TRBV19,NA
TGTGCCAGCAGTAGGGGGAGAGGCAGAGAGACCCAGTACTTC,CASSRGRGRETQYF,TRBJ2-5,NA,TRBV27,NA
TGTGCCAGCAGTCCCCGTGGGGGGGACGAGCAGTACTTC,CASSPRGGDEQYF,TRBJ2-7,TRBD2,TRBV27,once
TGTGCCAGCAGTTACGCGGGGGCACCACAGGGCGAGCAGTACTTC,CASSYAGAPQGEQYF,TRBJ2-7,NA,TRBV6-6,once
TGCGCCAGCAGCTTGTATGGACTAGCGGGAGTGAGCAATGAGCAGTTCTTC,CASSLYGLAGVSNEQFF,TRBJ2-1,TRBD2,TRBV5-1,NA
TGTGCCAGCAGCAGGGGCCTTTGGGGCTACACCTTC,CASSRGLWGYTF,TRBJ1-2,NA,TRBV28,NA
TGTGCCAGCAGATTTAGCGGGGGCACCTACGAGCAGTACTTC,CASRFSGGTYEQYF,TRBJ2-7,TRBD2,TRBV11-2,NA
TGTGCCAGTAGTATAAGGAGGCTGAGCATGAACACTGAAGCTTTCTTT,CASSIRRLSMNTEAFF,TRBJ1-1,NA,TRBV19,NA
TGTGCCAGCTCACAGACAGGAACTGAAGCTTTCTTT,CASSQTGTEAFF,TRBJ1-1,NA,TRBV18,NA
TGTGCCAGCAGCAAGGGACAGTTAGCAACTAATGAAAAACTGTTTTTT,CASSKGQLATNEKLFF,TRBJ1-4,TRBD1,TRBV14,NA
TGTGCCAGCAGCCCAATCGGGACTAGCAATGAGCAGTTCTTC,CASSPIGTSNEQFF,TRBJ2-1,TRBD2,TRBV11-2,NA
TGTGCCATCAGTGAGTCTGGGGGCGCGGGCTACACCTTC,CAISESGGAGYTF,TRBJ1-2,NA,TRBV10-3,NA
TGTGCCAGCAGTTTCGGAGGGTCTGAAAGCTCCTACGAGCAGTACTTC,CASSFGGSESSYEQYF,TRBJ2-7,NA,TRBV28,NA
TGCAGCGTTGCCGGACGGGTCGGACTAGCGGACGACTACGAGCAGTACTTC,CSVAGRVGLADDYEQYF,TRBJ2-7,TRBD2,TRBV29-1,NA
TGCGCCAGCACCCTGGGGGGGACTAGCGGGTGGAGCTCCTACGAGCAGTACTTC,CASTLGGTSGWSSYEQYF,TRBJ2-7,TRBD2,TRBV5-1,NA
TGTGCCAGCAGCTTAGTAGGGGGCGCCGCAACGGGGACCGGGGAGCTGTTTTTT,CASSLVGGAATGTGELFF,TRBJ2-2,TRBD1,TRBV7-6,many
TGTGCCAGTAGTATATCTAGCGGGGATAGCTCCTACGAGCAGTACTTC,CASSISSGDSSYEQYF,TRBJ2-7,TRBD2,TRBV19,NA
TGTGCCAGCAGTACAGGGGGCCGAAAGCCCCAGCATTTT,CASSTGGRKPQHF,TRBJ1-5,TRBD1,TRBV6-5,once
TGTGCCAGCAGCTTAGAGGCTAGCGGGATAGGCTACGAGCAGTACTTC,CASSLEASGIGYEQYF,TRBJ2-7,TRBD2,TRBV7-2,NA
TGTGCCAGCAGCTCGGACAGGGGAGGGGAGACCCAGTACTTC,CASSSDRGGETQYF,TRBJ2-5,TRBD1,TRBV5-4,once
TGTGCCGTGCGGAAAACAGGGAACACTGAAGCTTTCTTT,CAVRKTGNTEAFF,TRBJ1-1,NA,TRBV19,NA
TGTGCCAGCAGTTTTCCACCCCACGGGGGGCACTATGGCTACACCTTC,CASSFPPHGGHYGYTF,TRBJ1-2,NA,TRBV28,NA
TGTGCCAGCAGTGAATTCGGGACTACCGTCACGGGGGAGCAGTACTTC,CASSEFGTTVTGEQYF,TRBJ2-7,TRBD2,TRBV25-1,NA
TGTGCCAGCAGCCGCCTGGACAGGGATGGCTACACCTTC,CASSRLDRDGYTF,TRBJ1-2,TRBD1,TRBV7-9,few
TGTGCCAGCTCACGTGGGGCGGGGAGCACAGATACGCAGTATTTT,CASSRGAGSTDTQYF,TRBJ2-3,NA,TRBV18,NA
TGTGCCAGCAGTTATGGTCCGACAGCTAATGAAAAACTGTTTTTT,CASSYGPTANEKLFF,TRBJ1-4,NA,TRBV6-5,NA
TGTGCCAGCAGCCCCGCGGCCGGGACTACCTACAATGAGCAGTTCTTC,CASSPAAGTTYNEQFF,TRBJ2-1,TRBD2,TRBV7-2,NA
TGTGCCACCAGTGATCCCAGGGGGCGAACCGGGGAGCTGTTTTTT,CATSDPRGRTGELFF,TRBJ2-2,TRBD1,TRBV24-1,NA